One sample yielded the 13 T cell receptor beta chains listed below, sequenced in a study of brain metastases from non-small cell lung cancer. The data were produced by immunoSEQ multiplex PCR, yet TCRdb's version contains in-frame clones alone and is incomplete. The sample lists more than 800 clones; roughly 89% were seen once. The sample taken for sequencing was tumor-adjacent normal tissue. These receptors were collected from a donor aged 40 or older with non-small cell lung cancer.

As DNA, the CDR3 is TGTGCCAGCAGTTTGAGACAGGGCAATCAGCCCCAGCATTTT. The encoded protein is CASSLRQGNQPQHF. The chain employs TRBV27 and TRBJ1-5, with TRBD1 as a possible D gene (6 bases). V was clipped by 3 bases and J by 2 bases, with 8 bases between them. This CDR3 has 14 residues. Germline V CDR1 and CDR2: MNHEY, SMNVEV (reference sequence).

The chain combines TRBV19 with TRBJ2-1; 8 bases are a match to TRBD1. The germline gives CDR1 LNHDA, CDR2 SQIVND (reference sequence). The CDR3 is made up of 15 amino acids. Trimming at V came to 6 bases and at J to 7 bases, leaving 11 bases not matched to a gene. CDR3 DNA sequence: TGTGCCAGTAGCGACAGGGGCATCATTATTAATGAGCAGTTCTTC. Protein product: CASSDRGIIINEQFF.

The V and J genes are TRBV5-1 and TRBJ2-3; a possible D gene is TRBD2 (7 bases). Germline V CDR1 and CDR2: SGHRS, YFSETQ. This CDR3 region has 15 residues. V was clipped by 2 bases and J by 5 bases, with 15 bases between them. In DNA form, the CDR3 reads TGCGCCAGCAGCTTTGGCAGGGGAGGGGAAGATACGCAGTATTTT. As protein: CASSFGRGGEDTQYF. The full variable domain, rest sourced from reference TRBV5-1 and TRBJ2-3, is KAGVTQTPRYLIKTRGQQVTLSCSPISGHRSVSWYQQTPGQGLQFLFEYFSETQRNKGNFPGRFSGRQFSNSRSEMNVSTLELGDSALYLCASSFGRGGEDTQYFGPGTRLTVL.

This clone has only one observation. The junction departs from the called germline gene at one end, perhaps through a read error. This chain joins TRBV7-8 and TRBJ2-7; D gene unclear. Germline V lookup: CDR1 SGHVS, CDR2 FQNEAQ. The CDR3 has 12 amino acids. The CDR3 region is CASSLGSYEQYF. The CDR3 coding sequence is TGTGCCAGCAGCTTAGGTTCCTACGAACAGTACTTC.

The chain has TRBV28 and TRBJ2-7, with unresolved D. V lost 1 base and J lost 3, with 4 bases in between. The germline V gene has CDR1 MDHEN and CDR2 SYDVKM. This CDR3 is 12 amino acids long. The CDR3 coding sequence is TGTGCCAGCAGTTTATTTCGCTACGAGCAGTACTTC. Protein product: CASSLFRYEQYF.

CDR3: CASSLGTKGNEQFF. CDR3 sequence (DNA): TGTGCCAGCAGCTTAGGAACGAAGGGCAATGAGCAGTTCTTC. J is TRBJ2-1 and V is TRBV7-2; D uncertain. Trimming stripped 1 base from V and 6 bases from J, with 10 bases between. The CDR3 runs to 14 residues. Germline V gene data show CDR1 as SGHTA and CDR2 as FQGNSA.

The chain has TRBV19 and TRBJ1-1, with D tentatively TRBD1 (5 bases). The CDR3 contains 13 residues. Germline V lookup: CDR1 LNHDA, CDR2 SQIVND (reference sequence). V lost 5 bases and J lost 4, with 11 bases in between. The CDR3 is CASSPQGPTEAFF. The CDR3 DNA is TGTGCCAGTAGTCCCCAGGGACCCACTGAAGCTTTCTTT.

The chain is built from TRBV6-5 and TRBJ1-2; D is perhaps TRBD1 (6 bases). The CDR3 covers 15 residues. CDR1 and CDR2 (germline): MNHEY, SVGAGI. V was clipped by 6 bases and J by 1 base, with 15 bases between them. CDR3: CASRPMDRLNYGYTF. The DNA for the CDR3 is TGTGCCAGCAGGCCCATGGACAGACTTAACTATGGCTACACCTTC.

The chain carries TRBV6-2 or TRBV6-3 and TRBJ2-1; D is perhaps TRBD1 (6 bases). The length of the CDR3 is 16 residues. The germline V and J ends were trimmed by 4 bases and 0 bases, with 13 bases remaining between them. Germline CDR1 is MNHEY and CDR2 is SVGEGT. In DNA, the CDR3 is TGTGCCAGCAGTTCCCAGACAGGATTCTCCTACAATGAGCAGTTCTTC. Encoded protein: CASSSQTGFSYNEQFF.

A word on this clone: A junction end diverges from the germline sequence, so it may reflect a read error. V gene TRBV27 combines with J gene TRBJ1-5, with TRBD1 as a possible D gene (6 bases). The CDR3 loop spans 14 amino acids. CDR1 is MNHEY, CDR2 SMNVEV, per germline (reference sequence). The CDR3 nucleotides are TGTACCAGCAGTTTATGGCAGGGGAATCAGCCCCAGCATTTT. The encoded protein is CTSSLWQGNQPQHF.

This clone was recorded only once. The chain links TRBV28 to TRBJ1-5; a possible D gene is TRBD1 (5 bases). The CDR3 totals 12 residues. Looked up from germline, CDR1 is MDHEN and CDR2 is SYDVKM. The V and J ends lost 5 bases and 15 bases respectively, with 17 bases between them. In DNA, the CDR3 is TGTGCCAGCAGTGAAGGGAACAAGGGGTCGCATTTT. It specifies CASSEGNKGSHF.

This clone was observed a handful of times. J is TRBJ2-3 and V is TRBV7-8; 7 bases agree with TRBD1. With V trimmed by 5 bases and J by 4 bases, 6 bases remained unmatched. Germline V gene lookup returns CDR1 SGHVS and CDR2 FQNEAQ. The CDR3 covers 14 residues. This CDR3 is CASSLTQGADTQYF. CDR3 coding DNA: TGTGCCAGCAGCCTGACCCAGGGGGCAGATACGCAGTATTTT.

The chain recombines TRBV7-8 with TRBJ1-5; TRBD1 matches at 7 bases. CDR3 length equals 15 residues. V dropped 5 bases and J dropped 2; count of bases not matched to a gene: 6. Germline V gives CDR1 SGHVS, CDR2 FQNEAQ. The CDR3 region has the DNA TGTGCCAGCAGCCTTGACAGGGTTGGCAATCAGCCCCAGCATTTT. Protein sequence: CASSLDRVGNQPQHF.